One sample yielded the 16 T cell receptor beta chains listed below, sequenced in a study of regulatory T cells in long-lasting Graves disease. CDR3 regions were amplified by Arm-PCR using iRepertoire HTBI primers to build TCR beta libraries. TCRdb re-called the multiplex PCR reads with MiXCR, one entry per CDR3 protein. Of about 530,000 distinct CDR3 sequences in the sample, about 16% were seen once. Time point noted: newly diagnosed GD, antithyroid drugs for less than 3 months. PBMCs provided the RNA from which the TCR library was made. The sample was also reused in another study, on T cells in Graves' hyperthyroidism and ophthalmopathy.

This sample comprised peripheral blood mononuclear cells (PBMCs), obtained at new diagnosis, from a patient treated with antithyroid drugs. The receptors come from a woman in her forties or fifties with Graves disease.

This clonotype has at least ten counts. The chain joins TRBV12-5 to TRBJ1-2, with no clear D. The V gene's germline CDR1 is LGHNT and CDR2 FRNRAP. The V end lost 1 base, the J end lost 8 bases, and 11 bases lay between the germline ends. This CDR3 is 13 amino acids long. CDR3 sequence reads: CASGLDHIGGYTF. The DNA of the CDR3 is TGTGCTAGTGGTTTGGATCATATTGGGGGCTACACCTTC.

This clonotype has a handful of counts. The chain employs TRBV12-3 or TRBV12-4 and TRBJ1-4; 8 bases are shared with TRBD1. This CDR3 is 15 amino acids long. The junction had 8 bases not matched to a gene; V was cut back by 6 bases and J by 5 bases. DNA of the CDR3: TGTGCCAGCAGCCGGAACAGGGGGGGCAATGAAAAACTGTTTTTT. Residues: CASSRNRGGNEKLFF.

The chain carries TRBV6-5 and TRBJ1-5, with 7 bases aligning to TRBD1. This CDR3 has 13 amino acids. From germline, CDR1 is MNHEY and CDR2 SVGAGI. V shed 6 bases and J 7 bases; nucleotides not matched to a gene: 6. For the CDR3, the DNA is TGTGCCAGCAGCTACGGGACAGCCCAGCCCCAGCATTTT. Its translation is CASSYGTAQPQHF.

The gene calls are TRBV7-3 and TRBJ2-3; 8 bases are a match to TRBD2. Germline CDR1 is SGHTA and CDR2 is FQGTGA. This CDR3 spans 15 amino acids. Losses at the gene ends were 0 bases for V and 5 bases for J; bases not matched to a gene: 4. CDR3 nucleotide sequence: TGTGCCAGCAGCTTAACAGCGGGGGTTTTAGATACGCAGTATTTT. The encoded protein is CASSLTAGVLDTQYF.

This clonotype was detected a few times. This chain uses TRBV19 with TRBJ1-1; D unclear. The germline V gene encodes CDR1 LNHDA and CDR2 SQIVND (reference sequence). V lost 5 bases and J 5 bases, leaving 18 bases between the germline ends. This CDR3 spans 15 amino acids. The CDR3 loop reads CASSLTHDLGTEAFF. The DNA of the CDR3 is TGTGCCAGTAGTCTCACCCATGACCTGGGGACTGAAGCTTTCTTT.

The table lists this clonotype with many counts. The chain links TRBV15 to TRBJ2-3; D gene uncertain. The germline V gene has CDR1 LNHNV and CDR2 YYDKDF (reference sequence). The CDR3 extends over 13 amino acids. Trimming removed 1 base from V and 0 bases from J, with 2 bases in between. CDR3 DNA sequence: TGTGCCACCAGCAGAGGCAGCACAGATACGCAGTATTTT. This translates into CATSRGSTDTQYF.

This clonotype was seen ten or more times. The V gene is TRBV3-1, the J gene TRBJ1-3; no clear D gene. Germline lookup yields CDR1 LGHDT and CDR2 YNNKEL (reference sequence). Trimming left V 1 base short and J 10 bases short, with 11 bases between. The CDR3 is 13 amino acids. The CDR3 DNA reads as TGTGCCAGCAGCCAAGTTCTCGCAACAACCATATATTTT. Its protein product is CASSQVLATTIYF.

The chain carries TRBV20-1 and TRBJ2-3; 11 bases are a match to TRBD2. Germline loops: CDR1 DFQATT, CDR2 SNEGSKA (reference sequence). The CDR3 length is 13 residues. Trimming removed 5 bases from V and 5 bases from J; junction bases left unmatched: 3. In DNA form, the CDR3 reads TGCAGTGCTCCTCTAGCGGGGGGAGATACGCAGTATTTT. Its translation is CSAPLAGGDTQYF.

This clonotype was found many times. The CDR3 DNA sequence: TGTGCCAGCAGCAAACTGGAGCCCTACGAGCAGTACTTC. This gives the protein CASSKLEPYEQYF. The chain carries TRBV12-3 or TRBV12-4 and TRBJ2-7; no clear D. V was cut by 6 bases and J by 2 bases, with 11 bases left in between. This CDR3 comprises 13 residues.

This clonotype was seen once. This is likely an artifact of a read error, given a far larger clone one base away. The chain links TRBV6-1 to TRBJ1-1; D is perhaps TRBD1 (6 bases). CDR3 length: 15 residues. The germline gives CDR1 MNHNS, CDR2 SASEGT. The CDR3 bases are TGTGCCAGCAGTGAGGGGGGACACCCGGACACTGAAGCTTCCTTT. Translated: CASSEGGHPDTEASF.

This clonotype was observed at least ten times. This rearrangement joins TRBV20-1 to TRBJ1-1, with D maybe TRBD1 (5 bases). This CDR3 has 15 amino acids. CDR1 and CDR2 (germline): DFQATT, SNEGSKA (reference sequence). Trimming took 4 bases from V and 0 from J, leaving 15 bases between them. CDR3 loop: CSAKLPGTVNTEAFF. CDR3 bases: TGCAGTGCTAAACTCCCCGGGACGGTGAACACTGAAGCTTTCTTT.

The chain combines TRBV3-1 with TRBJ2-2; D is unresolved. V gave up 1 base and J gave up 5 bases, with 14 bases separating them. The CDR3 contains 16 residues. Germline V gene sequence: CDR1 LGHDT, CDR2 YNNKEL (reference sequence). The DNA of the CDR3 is TGTGCCAGCAGCCAAGTGGGCGGACGAGCGACCGGGGAGCTGTTTTTT. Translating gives CASSQVGGRATGELFF.

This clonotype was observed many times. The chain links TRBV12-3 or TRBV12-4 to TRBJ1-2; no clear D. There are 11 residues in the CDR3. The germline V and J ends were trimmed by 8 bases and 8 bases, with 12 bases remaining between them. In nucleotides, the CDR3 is TGTGCCAGCGGGCCCGTGGGGGGCTACACCTTC. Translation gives CASGPVGGYTF.

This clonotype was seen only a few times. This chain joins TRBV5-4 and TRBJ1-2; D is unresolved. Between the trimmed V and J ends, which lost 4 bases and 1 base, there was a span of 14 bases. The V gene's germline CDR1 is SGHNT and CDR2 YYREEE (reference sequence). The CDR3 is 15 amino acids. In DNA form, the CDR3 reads TGTGCCAGCAGCCCCGTAACGTACGATAACTATGGCTACACCTTC. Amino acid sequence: CASSPVTYDNYGYTF.

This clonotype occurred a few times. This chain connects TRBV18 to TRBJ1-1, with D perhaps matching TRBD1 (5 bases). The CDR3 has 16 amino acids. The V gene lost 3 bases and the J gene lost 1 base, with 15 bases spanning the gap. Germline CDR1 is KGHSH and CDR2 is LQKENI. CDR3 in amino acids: CASSPRDRGRNTEAFF. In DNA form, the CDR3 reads TGTGCCAGCTCACCTCGGGACCGTGGGAGGAACACTGAAGCTTTCTTT.

CDR3: CASATVEGNQPQHF. The CDR3 DNA follows: TGTGCCTCAGCAACGGTGGAGGGCAATCAGCCCCAGCATTTT. The V call is TRBV6-1, the J call TRBJ1-5; unclear D gene. Per germline, CDR1 MNHNS and CDR2 SASEGT. V was pared by 11 bases and J by 2 bases, with 16 bases between. CDR3 length equals 14 residues.